The rows below give T cell receptor beta chains drawn from one sample of a study of blood T cell repertoires in COVID-19. The assay was immunoSEQ multiplex PCR, and TCRdb's table has in-frame clones only and misses some. Here the sample spans around 55,000 clones, about nine tenths being singletons. The sequenced sample was peripheral blood. The receptors derive from a man aged 60-69 years with active COVID-19. Both conserved end residues are part of each CDR3. Each record gives: D gene, clone size, V gene, CDR3 length, J gene, CDR3 protein, CDR3 DNA. D genes are given only for firm matches. Rows give clone size only sometimes, using once, few, many, or a class for an expanded clone.

TRBD1	.	TRBV19	16	TRBJ1-5	CASSIRGQGINQPQHF	TGTGCCAGTAGTATAAGGGGACAGGGGATCAATCAGCCCCAGCATTTT
TRBD2	.	TRBV3-1/TRBV3-2	14	TRBJ2-1	CASSFGLAATGQFF	TGTGCCAGCAGCTTTGGACTAGCCGCGACAGGGCAGTTCTTC
.	.	TRBV11-3	13	TRBJ2-1	CASSSGPGNEQFF	TGTGCCAGCAGTTCCGGGCCGGGGAATGAGCAGTTCTTC
TRBD2	.	TRBV10-3	13	TRBJ2-4	CAISGRDKNIQYF	TGTGCCATCTCCGGGAGGGATAAAAACATTCAGTACTTC
TRBD1	.	TRBV7-9	13	TRBJ2-7	CASSWDSLYEQYF	TGTGCCAGCAGCTGGGACAGCCTCTACGAGCAGTACTTC
TRBD1	.	TRBV5-5	15	TRBJ1-2	CASGQGASTNYGYTF	TGTGCCAGCGGACAGGGGGCCAGCACTAACTATGGCTACACCTTC
.	.	TRBV6-5	12	TRBJ2-7	CASSTGGNEQYF	TGTGCCAGCAGCACCGGAGGAAACGAGCAGTACTTC
.	.	TRBV19	16	TRBJ2-1	CASSIVPGQRHNEQFF	TGTGCCAGTAGTATAGTTCCCGGACAGAGACACAATGAGCAGTTCTTC
.	.	TRBV28	13	TRBJ2-7	CASSRGGSSEQYF	TGTGCCAGCAGTAGAGGGGGATCGAGCGAGCAGTACTTC
.	.	TRBV6-5	14	TRBJ2-7	CASQRGEVAYEQYF	TGTGCCAGCCAACGCGGGGAGGTCGCCTACGAGCAGTACTTC
TRBD1	.	TRBV3-1/TRBV3-2	14	TRBJ1-1	CASRLTGGPVGAFF	TGTGCCAGCAGACTCACAGGGGGGCCGGTGGGAGCTTTCTTT
TRBD2	.	TRBV11-2	18	TRBJ2-7	CASSPIGLAPKPGHEQYF	TGTGCCAGCAGCCCCATTGGACTAGCCCCGAAGCCCGGTCACGAGCAGTACTTC
TRBD1	.	TRBV27	12	TRBJ2-7	CASRDSSYEQYF	TGTGCCAGCCGGGACAGCTCCTACGAGCAGTACTTC
TRBD1	.	TRBV6-5	15	TRBJ1-1	CASRLSGTVNTEAFF	TGTGCCAGCAGACTTTCCGGGACAGTGAACACTGAAGCTTTCTTT
TRBD2	.	TRBV3-1/TRBV3-2	18	TRBJ2-2	CASSHDYSSGRRHRGAVF	TGTGCCAGCAGCCATGATTATTCTAGCGGGAGGAGGCACCGGGGAGCTGTTTTT
.	.	TRBV5-1	15	TRBJ2-3	CASSLWGLSTDTQYF	TGCGCCAGCAGCTTGTGGGGACTCAGCACAGATACGCAGTATTTT
TRBD1	few	TRBV11-2	17	TRBJ2-3	CASSPRGQGDTGDTQYF	TGTGCCAGCAGCCCCCGGGGACAGGGGGATACAGGAGATACGCAGTATTTT
.	once	TRBV7-2	15	TRBJ2-7	CASSYVGARSYEQYF	TGTGCCAGCAGCTATGTGGGGGCGAGGTCCTACGAGCAGTACTTC
TRBD1	.	TRBV28	14	TRBJ2-3	CASSLQGATDTQYF	TGTGCCAGCAGTTTACAGGGGGCAACAGATACGCAGTATTTT
TRBD1	.	TRBV19	19	TRBJ1-5	CASSIFVGQGAGDNQPQHF	TGTGCCAGTAGTATCTTCGTAGGACAGGGGGCCGGGGACAATCAGCCCCAGCATTTT
.	.	TRBV5-4	15	TRBJ2-6	CASSLDISGANVLTF	TGTGCCAGCAGCTTGGATATCTCTGGGGCCAACGTCCTGACTTTC
TRBD2	.	TRBV24-1	18	TRBJ2-2	CATASEGFSLAGAGELFF	TGTGCCACCGCCTCAGAGGGTTTTTCTCTAGCGGGAGCCGGGGAGCTGTTTTTT
TRBD2	.	TRBV7-3	16	TRBJ2-3	CASSLVPSGSADTQYF	TGTGCCAGCAGCTTAGTGCCTAGCGGGAGCGCAGATACGCAGTATTTT
TRBD2	.	TRBV6-2/TRBV6-3	15	TRBJ2-1	CASSLAENSYNEQFF	TGTGCCAGCAGTCTAGCGGAAAACTCCTACAATGAGCAGTTCTTC
.	.	TRBV11-3	15	TRBJ2-3	CASSSGSLLADTQYF	TGTGCCAGCAGCTCCGGGTCCCTCCTCGCAGATACGCAGTATTTT
.	.	TRBV7-8	14	TRBJ2-7	CASSLPSSSYEQYF	TGTGCCAGCAGCTTACCTAGCTCCTCCTACGAGCAGTACTTC
.	.	TRBV7-2	14	TRBJ1-5	CASSLGGPNQPQHF	TGTGCCAGCAGCTTAGGGGGGCCCAATCAGCCCCAGCATTTT
TRBD1	.	TRBV3-1/TRBV3-2	15	TRBJ1-2	CASSLRTGANYGYTF	TGTGCCAGCAGCCTGCGGACAGGGGCCAACTATGGCTACACCTTC
.	.	TRBV27	14	TRBJ2-2	CASSWSHPTGELFF	TGTGCCAGCAGTTGGAGCCACCCTACCGGGGAGCTGTTTTTT
TRBD2	few	TRBV5-1	14	TRBJ2-7	CASSLSAGAYEQYF	TGCGCCAGCAGCTTGTCGGCGGGAGCGTACGAGCAGTACTTC
.	.	TRBV29-1	14	TRBJ2-7	CSVALDTSSYEQYF	TGCAGCGTTGCCCTAGACACTAGCTCCTACGAGCAGTACTTC
TRBD1	.	TRBV18	17	TRBJ2-7	CASSPNAPGQGSYEQYF	TGTGCCAGCTCACCAAACGCGCCGGGACAGGGGAGCTACGAGCAGTACTTC
TRBD1	.	TRBV19	14	TRBJ2-5	CASSPDRSQETQYF	TGTGCCAGTAGTCCGGACAGGAGCCAAGAGACCCAGTACTTC
TRBD2	.	TRBV24-1	19	TRBJ2-2	CATSGTAPSGSAGTGELFF	TGTGCCACCAGTGGGACAGCCCCTAGCGGGAGTGCGGGCACCGGGGAGCTGTTTTTT
.	.	TRBV9	15	TRBJ2-3	CASSVAPTSTDTQYF	TGTGCCAGCAGCGTAGCCCCTACTAGCACAGATACGCAGTATTTT
TRBD1	.	TRBV5-8	15	TRBJ2-3	CASSGRDRGPDTQYF	TGTGCCAGCAGCGGCCGGGACAGGGGACCAGATACGCAGTATTTT
.	.	TRBV4-1	16	TRBJ2-1	CASSGPRRDPYNEQFF	TGCGCCAGCAGCGGTCCTAGGCGGGATCCCTACAATGAGCAGTTCTTC
TRBD2	.	TRBV7-9	17	TRBJ2-7	CASSQGRLSGRGYEQYF	TGTGCCAGCAGCCAAGGCCGACTTAGCGGGAGGGGATACGAGCAGTACTTC
.	.	TRBV4-1	15	TRBJ2-7	CASSQPGTSSYEQYF	TGCGCCAGCAGCCAGCCCGGGACATCCTCCTACGAGCAGTACTTC
.	.	TRBV6-4	13	TRBJ1-4	CASSVQANEKLFF	TGTGCCAGCAGTGTACAGGCTAATGAAAAACTGTTTTTT
TRBD2	.	TRBV2	15	TRBJ2-2	CASSDERDPAGELFF	TGTGCCAGCAGCGACGAGCGGGATCCCGCCGGGGAGCTGTTTTTT
TRBD2	.	TRBV9	16	TRBJ2-1	CASSPRTSGPYNEQFF	TGTGCCAGCAGCCCGCGGACTAGCGGGCCCTACAATGAGCAGTTCTTC
.	.	TRBV5-1	12	TRBJ2-3	CASSLDGDTQYF	TGCGCCAGCAGCTTGGACGGGGATACGCAGTATTTT
.	.	TRBV7-9	15	TRBJ1-3	CASSRTSPAGNTIYF	TGTGCCAGCAGCCGGACTAGCCCCGCTGGAAACACCATATATTTT
TRBD2	.	TRBV28	13	TRBJ2-7	CASSYLAGYEQYF	TGTGCCAGCAGTTACCTAGCGGGCTACGAGCAGTACTTC
.	.	TRBV5-6	14	TRBJ2-2	CASSWGHFTGELFF	TGTGCCAGCAGCTGGGGACACTTCACCGGGGAGCTGTTTTTT
TRBD1	.	TRBV10-3	14	TRBJ1-1	CAISDRGSGTEAFF	TGTGCCATCAGCGACAGGGGGTCGGGCACTGAAGCTTTCTTT
TRBD2	.	TRBV9	17	TRBJ2-7	CASSPAKGWLAGYEQYF	TGTGCCAGCAGCCCAGCCAAAGGATGGCTAGCGGGCTACGAGCAGTACTTC
TRBD1	.	TRBV4-1	15	TRBJ2-2	CASSYTGGRTGELFF	TGCGCCAGCAGCTATACAGGGGGACGCACCGGGGAGCTGTTTTTT
.	.	TRBV7-9	15	TRBJ2-5	CASGGWGQGQETQYF	TGTGCCAGCGGCGGCTGGGGGCAGGGGCAAGAGACCCAGTACTTC
.	once	TRBV11-2	11	TRBJ2-3	CASSFKDTQYF	TGTGCCAGCAGCTTTAAAGATACGCAGTATTTT
TRBD2	.	TRBV5-1	15	TRBJ2-3	CASSLGREGADTQYF	TGCGCCAGCAGCTTGGGGCGGGAGGGCGCAGATACGCAGTATTTT
.	.	TRBV5-6	13	TRBJ2-2	CASSAMTAGELFF	TGTGCCAGCAGCGCAATGACAGCCGGGGAGCTGTTTTTT
.	.	TRBV6-1	11	TRBJ2-7	CASGHEGEQYF	TGTGCCAGCGGCCACGAGGGCGAGCAGTACTTC